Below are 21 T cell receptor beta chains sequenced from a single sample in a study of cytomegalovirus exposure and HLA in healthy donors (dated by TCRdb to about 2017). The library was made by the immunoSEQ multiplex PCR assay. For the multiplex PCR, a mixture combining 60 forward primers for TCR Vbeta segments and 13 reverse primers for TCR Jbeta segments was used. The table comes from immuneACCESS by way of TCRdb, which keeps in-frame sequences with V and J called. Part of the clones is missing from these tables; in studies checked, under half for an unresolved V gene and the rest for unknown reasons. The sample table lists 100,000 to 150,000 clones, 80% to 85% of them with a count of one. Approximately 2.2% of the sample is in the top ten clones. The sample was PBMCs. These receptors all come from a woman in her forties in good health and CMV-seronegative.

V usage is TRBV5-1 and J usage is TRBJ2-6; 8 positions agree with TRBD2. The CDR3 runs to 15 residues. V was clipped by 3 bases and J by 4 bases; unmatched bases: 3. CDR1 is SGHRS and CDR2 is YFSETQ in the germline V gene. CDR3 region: CASSSGGKGANVLTF. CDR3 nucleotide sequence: TGCGCCAGCAGCTCGGGGGGGAAGGGGGCCAACGTCCTGACTTTC.

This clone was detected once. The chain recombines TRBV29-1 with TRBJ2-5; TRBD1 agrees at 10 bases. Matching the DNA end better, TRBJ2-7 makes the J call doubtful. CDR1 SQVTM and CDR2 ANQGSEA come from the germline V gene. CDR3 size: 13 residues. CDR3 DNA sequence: TGCAGCGTTGATGGGACAGGGGACTACGAGCAGTACTTC. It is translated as CSVDGTGDYEQYF.

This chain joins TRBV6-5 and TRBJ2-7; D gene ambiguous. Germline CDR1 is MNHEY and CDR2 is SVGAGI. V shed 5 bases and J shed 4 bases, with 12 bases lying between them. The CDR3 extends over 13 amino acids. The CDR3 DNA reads TGTGCCAGCAGTCAAACAGATTTTTACGAGCAGTACTTC. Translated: CASSQTDFYEQYF.

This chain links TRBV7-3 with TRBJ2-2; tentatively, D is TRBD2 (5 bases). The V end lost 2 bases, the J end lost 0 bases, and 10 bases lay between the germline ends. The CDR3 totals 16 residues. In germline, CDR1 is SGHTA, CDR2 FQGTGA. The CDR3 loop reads CASSLLRGPNTGELFF. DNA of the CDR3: TGTGCCAGCAGCTTATTGCGCGGGCCGAACACCGGGGAGCTGTTTTTT. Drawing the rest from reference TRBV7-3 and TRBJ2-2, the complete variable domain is GAGVSQTPSNKVTEKGKYVELRCDPISGHTALYWYRQSLGQGPEFLIYFQGTGAADDSGLPNDRFFAVRPEGSVSTLKIQRTERGDSAVYLCASSLLRGPNTGELFFGEGSRLTVL.

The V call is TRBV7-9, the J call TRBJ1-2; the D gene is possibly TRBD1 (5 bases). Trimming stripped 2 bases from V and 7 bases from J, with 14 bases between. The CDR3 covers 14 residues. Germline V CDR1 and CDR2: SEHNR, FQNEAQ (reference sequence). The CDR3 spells CASSLWPGGVGYTF. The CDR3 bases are TGTGCCAGCAGCTTATGGCCCGGGGGGGTTGGCTACACCTTC. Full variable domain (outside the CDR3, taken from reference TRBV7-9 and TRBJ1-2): DTGVSQNPRHKITKRGQNVTFRCDPISEHNRLYWYRQTLGQGPEFLTYFQNEAQLEKSRLLSDRFSAERPKGSFSTLEIQRTEQGDSAMYLCASSLWPGGVGYTFGSGTRLTVV.

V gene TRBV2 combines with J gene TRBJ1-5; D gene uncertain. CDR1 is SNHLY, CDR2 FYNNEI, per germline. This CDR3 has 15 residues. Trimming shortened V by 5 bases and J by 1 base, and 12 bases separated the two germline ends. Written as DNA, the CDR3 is TGTGCCAGCAGTCGCCAAGGCGGGAGCAATCAGCCCCAGCATTTT. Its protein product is CASSRQGGSNQPQHF.

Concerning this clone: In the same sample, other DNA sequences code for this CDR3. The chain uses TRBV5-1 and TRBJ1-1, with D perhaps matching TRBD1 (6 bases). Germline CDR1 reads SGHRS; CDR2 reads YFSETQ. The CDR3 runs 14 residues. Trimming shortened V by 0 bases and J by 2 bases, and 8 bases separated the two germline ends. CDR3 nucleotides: TGCGCCAGCAGCTTGGGCAGGGGCAACACTGAAGCTTTCTTT. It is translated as CASSLGRGNTEAFF.

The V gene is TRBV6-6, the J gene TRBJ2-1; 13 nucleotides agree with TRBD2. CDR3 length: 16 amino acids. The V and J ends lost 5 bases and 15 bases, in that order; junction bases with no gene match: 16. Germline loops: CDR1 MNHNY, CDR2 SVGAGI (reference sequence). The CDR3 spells CASSTRGTSGTMSMFF. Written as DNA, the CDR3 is TGTGCCAGCAGTACCCGCGGGACTAGCGGGACCATGAGCATGTTCTTC.

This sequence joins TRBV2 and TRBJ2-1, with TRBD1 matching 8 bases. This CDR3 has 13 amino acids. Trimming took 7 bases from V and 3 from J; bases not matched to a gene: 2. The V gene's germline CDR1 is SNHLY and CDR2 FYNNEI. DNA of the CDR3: TGTGCCAGCACGACAGGGGTCTACAATGAGCAGTTCTTC. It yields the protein CASTTGVYNEQFF.

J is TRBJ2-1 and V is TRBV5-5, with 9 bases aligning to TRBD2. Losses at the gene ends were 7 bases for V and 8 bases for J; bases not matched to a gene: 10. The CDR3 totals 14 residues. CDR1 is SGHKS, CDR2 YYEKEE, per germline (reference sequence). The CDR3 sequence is CASLVIAGVYEQFF. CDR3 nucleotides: TGTGCCAGCTTGGTTATAGCGGGAGTCTATGAGCAGTTCTTC.

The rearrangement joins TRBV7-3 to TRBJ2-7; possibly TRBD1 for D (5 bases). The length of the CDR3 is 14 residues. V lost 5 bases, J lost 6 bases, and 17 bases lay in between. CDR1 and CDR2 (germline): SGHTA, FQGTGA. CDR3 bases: TGTGCCAGCAGCCCCCACAGGTCGGGCGGCGAGCAGTACTTC. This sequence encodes CASSPHRSGGEQYF.

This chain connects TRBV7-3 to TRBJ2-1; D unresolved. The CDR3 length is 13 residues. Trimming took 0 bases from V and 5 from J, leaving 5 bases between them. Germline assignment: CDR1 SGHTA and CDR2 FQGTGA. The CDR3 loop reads CASSLTRDNEQFF. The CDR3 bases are TGTGCCAGCAGCTTAACCCGGGACAATGAGCAGTTCTTC.

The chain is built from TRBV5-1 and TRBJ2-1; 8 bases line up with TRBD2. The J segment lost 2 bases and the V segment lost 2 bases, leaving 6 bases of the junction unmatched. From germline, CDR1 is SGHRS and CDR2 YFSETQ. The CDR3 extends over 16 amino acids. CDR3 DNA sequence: TGCGCCAGCAGCTTCCTCAGCGGGAGCACCTACAATGAGCAGTTCTTC. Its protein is CASSFLSGSTYNEQFF.

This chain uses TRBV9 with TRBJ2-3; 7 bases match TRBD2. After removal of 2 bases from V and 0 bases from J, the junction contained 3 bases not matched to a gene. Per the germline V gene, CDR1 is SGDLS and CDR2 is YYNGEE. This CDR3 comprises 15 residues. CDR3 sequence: CASSVGGGSTDTQYF. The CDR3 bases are TGTGCCAGCAGCGTTGGGGGGGGTAGCACAGATACGCAGTATTTT.

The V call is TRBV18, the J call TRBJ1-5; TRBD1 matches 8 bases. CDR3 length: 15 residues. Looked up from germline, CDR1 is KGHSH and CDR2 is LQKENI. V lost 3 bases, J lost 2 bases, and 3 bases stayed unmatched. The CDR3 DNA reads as TGTGCCAGCTCACCCGACAGGGGAGGCAATCAGCCCCAGCATTTT. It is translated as CASSPDRGGNQPQHF.

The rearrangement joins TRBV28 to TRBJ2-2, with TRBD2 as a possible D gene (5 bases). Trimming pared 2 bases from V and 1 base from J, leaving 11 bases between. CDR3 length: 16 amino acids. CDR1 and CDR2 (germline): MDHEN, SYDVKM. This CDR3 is CASSLERTLNTGELFF. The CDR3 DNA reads TGTGCCAGCAGTTTAGAGCGGACTCTGAACACCGGGGAGCTGTTTTTT.

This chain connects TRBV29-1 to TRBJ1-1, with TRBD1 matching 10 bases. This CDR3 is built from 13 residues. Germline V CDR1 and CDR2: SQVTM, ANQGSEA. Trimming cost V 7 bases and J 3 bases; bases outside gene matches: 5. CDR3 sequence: CSAGDRGDTEAFF. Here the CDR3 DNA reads TGCAGCGCCGGGGACAGGGGAGACACTGAAGCTTTCTTT.

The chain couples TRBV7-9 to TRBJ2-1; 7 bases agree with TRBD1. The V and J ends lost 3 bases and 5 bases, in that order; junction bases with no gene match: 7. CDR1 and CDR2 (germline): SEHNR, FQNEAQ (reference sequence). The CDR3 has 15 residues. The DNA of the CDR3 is TGTGCCAGCAGCTTTGGCAGGGGGACCCACAATGAGCAGTTCTTC. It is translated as CASSFGRGTHNEQFF.

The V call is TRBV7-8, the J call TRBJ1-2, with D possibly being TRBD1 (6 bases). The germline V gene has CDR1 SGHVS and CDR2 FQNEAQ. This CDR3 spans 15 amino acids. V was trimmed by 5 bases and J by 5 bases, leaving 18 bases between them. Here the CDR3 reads CASSVRQVNSYGYTF. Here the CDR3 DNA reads TGTGCCAGCAGCGTAAGACAGGTCAATTCTTATGGCTACACCTTC.

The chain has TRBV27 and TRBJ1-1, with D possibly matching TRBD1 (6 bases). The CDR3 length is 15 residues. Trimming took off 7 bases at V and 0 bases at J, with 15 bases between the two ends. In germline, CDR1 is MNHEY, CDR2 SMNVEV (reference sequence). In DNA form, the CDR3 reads TGTGCCAGCACCGTTTCAGGGGTCATGAACACTGAAGCTTTCTTT. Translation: CASTVSGVMNTEAFF.

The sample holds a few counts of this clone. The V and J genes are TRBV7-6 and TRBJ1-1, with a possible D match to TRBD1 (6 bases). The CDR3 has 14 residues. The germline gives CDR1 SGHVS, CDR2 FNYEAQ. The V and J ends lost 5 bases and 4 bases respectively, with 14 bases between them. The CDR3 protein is CASSARQGSTEAFF. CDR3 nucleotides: TGTGCCAGCAGCGCTCGCCAGGGGAGCACTGAAGCTTTCTTT.